Following are 26 T cell receptor beta chains from one sample sequenced in a study of shared clonotypes between healthy human individuals. TCRdb's table, derived via immunoSEQ multiplex PCR, lists solely in-frame clones and lacks some. In the table there are over a million clones, roughly 96% of which are singletons. The sequenced sample was naive CD4+ T cells sorted from blood. The subset was: CD45RA+ positively selected. These receptors originate from a man under 40 in good health.

V gene TRBV28 combines with J gene TRBJ2-7; 7 nucleotides match TRBD1. The CDR3 length is 14 residues. V lost 5 bases, J lost 1 base, and 5 bases stayed unmatched. Germline CDR1 MDHEN, CDR2 SYDVKM. CDR3 nucleotide sequence: TGTGCCAGCAGTGAACCGGGACAGTCCTACGAGCAGTACTTC. This translates into CASSEPGQSYEQYF.

Written as DNA, the CDR3 is TGTGCCAGTACGGCTAGCGGGAGTGGGAGGTCCTACGAGCAGTACTTC. Amino acid sequence: CASTASGSGRSYEQYF. V and J are TRBV19 and TRBJ2-7; 10 nucleotides agree with TRBD2. Trimming took 7 bases from V and 1 from J; bases not matched to a gene: 10. Germline V lookup: CDR1 LNHDA, CDR2 SQIVND (reference sequence). There are 16 residues in the CDR3.

The table lists this clone with a count of one. V is TRBV6-6 and J is TRBJ2-3; D call uncertain. The V end was cut by 7 bases, the J end by 3 bases, with 5 bases between. The germline gives CDR1 MNHNY, CDR2 SVGAGI (reference sequence). The length of the CDR3 is 11 residues. In nucleotides, the CDR3 is TGTGCCAGCACCCATACAGATACGCAGTATTTT. Amino acid sequence: CASTHTDTQYF.

The J gene is TRBJ2-5, the V gene TRBV28, with D maybe TRBD1 (5 bases). Trimming removed 5 bases from V and 5 bases from J, with 15 bases in between. The germline V gene encodes CDR1 MDHEN and CDR2 SYDVKM. The CDR3 covers 14 residues. The CDR3 is CASSNVGPPETQYF. The CDR3 nucleotides are TGTGCCAGCAGTAACGTGGGGCCTCCCGAGACCCAGTACTTC.

V and J are TRBV7-6 and TRBJ2-7; 9 nucleotides agree with TRBD2. V shed 0 bases, J shed 3 bases, and the junction held 9 bases outside the gene matches. The CDR3 contains 17 residues. Per germline, CDR1 SGHVS and CDR2 FNYEAQ. The CDR3 sequence: CASSLARSGSLGYEQYF. The CDR3 DNA follows: TGTGCCAGCAGCTTAGCGCGTAGCGGGAGCCTCGGCTACGAGCAGTACTTC.

V usage is TRBV10-1 and J usage is TRBJ2-1; a possible D gene is TRBD1 (5 bases). From germline, CDR1 is WNHNN and CDR2 SYGVQD (reference sequence). The CDR3 contains 14 residues. The germline V and J ends were trimmed by 4 bases and 0 bases, with 7 bases remaining between them. The CDR3 reads CASSGGRSYNEQFF. CDR3 nucleotide sequence: TGCGCCAGCAGTGGGGGCCGCTCCTACAATGAGCAGTTCTTC.

V and J are TRBV14 and TRBJ1-4; TRBD1 aligns across 7 bases. V was clipped by 1 base and J by 7 bases; unmatched bases: 3. The CDR3 contains 14 residues. The germline V gene has CDR1 SGHDN and CDR2 FVKESK. CDR3: CASSQGRDSEKLFF. CDR3 sequence (DNA): TGTGCCAGCAGCCAAGGTCGGGACAGTGAAAAACTGTTTTTT. Full variable domain (remainder filled in from reference TRBV14 and TRBJ1-4): EAGVTQFPSHSVIEKGQTVTLRCDPISGHDNLYWYRRVMGKEIKFLLHFVKESKQDESGMPNNRFLAERTGGTYSTLKVQPAELEDSGVYFCASSQGRDSEKLFFGSGTQLSVL.

This chain uses TRBV11-2 with TRBJ2-3, with D possibly being TRBD1 (6 bases). Trimming removed 5 bases at V and 8 bases at J, with 17 bases between. Looked up from germline, CDR1 is SGHAT and CDR2 is FQNNGV. The CDR3 is 14 amino acids. The CDR3 here is CASSNRVFQGTQYF. As DNA, the CDR3 is TGTGCCAGCAGCAACAGGGTCTTTCAGGGTACGCAGTATTTT.

The rearrangement uses TRBV11-2 and TRBJ2-4; D is perhaps TRBD1 or TRBD2 (7 bases each). The germline V gene has CDR1 SGHAT and CDR2 FQNNGV. This CDR3 comprises 13 residues. With 3 bases removed from V and 8 bases from J, the gap between germline ends came to 11 bases. Here the CDR3 DNA reads TGTGCCAGCAGCTTCCCAGGGGGGGACATTCAGTACTTC. This translates into CASSFPGGDIQYF.

This clone was picked up a small number of times. The same CDR3 also results from other DNA sequences found in this sample. The chain carries TRBV5-4 and TRBJ2-5; no definite D call. The CDR3 runs 11 residues. Germline CDR1 and CDR2: SGHNT and YYREEE (reference sequence). V was pared by 3 bases and J by 1 base, with 1 base between. For the CDR3, the DNA is TGTGCCAGCAGCTCCCAAGAGACCCAGTACTTC. Translated: CASSSQETQYF.

The V gene is TRBV11-2, the J gene TRBJ2-7; 8 bases are a match to TRBD1. Per the germline V gene, CDR1 is SGHAT and CDR2 is FQNNGV. The CDR3 loop spans 15 amino acids. Trimming cost V 2 bases and J 4 bases; bases outside gene matches: 7. CDR3 sequence reads: CASSLIRDRWYEQYF. CDR3 bases: TGTGCCAGCAGCTTAATCCGGGACAGGTGGTACGAGCAGTACTTC.

The chain is built from TRBV28 and TRBJ1-5; 7 positions agree with TRBD1. CDR1 and CDR2 from the germline V gene are MDHEN and SYDVKM. This CDR3 has 12 amino acids. V lost 2 bases to trimming and J lost 15 bases; unmatched junction nucleotides: 7. CDR3 sequence: CASSLRDSWRHF. Written as DNA, the CDR3 is TGTGCCAGCAGTTTAAGGGACAGCTGGCGGCATTTT.

The J gene is TRBJ2-5, the V gene TRBV7-9; 8 bases match TRBD2. The J segment lost 0 bases and the V segment lost 0 bases, leaving 12 bases of the junction unmatched. Germline V CDR1 and CDR2: SEHNR, FQNEAQ (reference sequence). The CDR3 runs to 19 residues. The CDR3 DNA reads as TGTGCCAGCAGCTTAGCGGTAGCGGGAACCCGGGGTGACCAAGAGACCCAGTACTTC. This codes for CASSLAVAGTRGDQETQYF.

V usage is TRBV14 and J usage is TRBJ2-7, with D possibly matching TRBD2 (5 bases). CDR1 is SGHDN and CDR2 is FVKESK in the germline V gene. The CDR3 totals 15 residues. V dropped 4 bases and J dropped 1 base, with 14 bases sitting between them. CDR3 amino acids: CASSPLWTGSYEQYF. The CDR3 nucleotides read TGTGCCAGCAGCCCGCTTTGGACTGGTTCCTACGAGCAGTACTTC.

The V gene is TRBV6-5, the J gene TRBJ2-7; D call uncertain. Per germline, CDR1 MNHEY and CDR2 SVGAGI. There are 15 residues in the CDR3. The V end was cut by 0 bases, the J end by 3 bases, with 12 bases between. The CDR3 region is CASSYSSQNFYEQYF. In DNA form, the CDR3 reads TGTGCCAGCAGTTACTCGTCACAGAACTTCTACGAGCAGTACTTC.

The chain employs TRBV5-1 and TRBJ2-5; 7 bases agree with TRBD2. The CDR3 is 14 residues long. The germline V gene has CDR1 SGHRS and CDR2 YFSETQ. The junction had 7 bases not matched to a gene; V was cut back by 5 bases and J by 3 bases. CDR3 residues: CASRAGLAEETQYF. The CDR3 nucleotides read TGCGCCAGCAGGGCCGGGCTAGCGGAAGAGACCCAGTACTTC.

The chain recombines TRBV6-1 with TRBJ1-5; possibly TRBD1 for D (6 bases). The CDR3 contains 14 residues. Trimming took 10 bases from V and 3 from J, leaving 16 bases between them. CDR1 is MNHNS and CDR2 is SASEGT in the germline V gene. DNA for the CDR3: TGTGCCATCAAGGGGGGGGTCCCCAATCAGCCCCAGCATTTT. Translation: CAIKGGVPNQPQHF.

The chain uses TRBV28 and TRBJ1-5; no reliable D call. Germline assignment: CDR1 MDHEN and CDR2 SYDVKM. V was shortened by 6 bases and J by 4 bases, with 13 bases between the two germline ends. This CDR3 contains 14 residues. The CDR3 loop reads CASSSRPANQPQHF. The CDR3, as DNA: TGTGCCAGCAGCTCCAGGCCGGCAAATCAGCCCCAGCATTTT.

The chain carries TRBV10-3 and TRBJ2-1, with 9 positions matching TRBD2. Germline assignment: CDR1 ENHRY and CDR2 SYGVKD. This CDR3 has 21 amino acids. V lost 8 bases to trimming and J lost 4 bases; unmatched junction nucleotides: 27. The DNA of the CDR3 is TGTGCCATCCGGACGGGGACGGCAAAGACCCGGACTAGCGCTTCATACAATGAGCAGTTCTTC. Translated, it gives CAIRTGTAKTRTSASYNEQFF.

Concerning this clone itself: Other DNA sequences from this sample encode an identical CDR3 as well. The chain carries TRBV5-1 and TRBJ2-6, with TRBD2 as a possible D gene (6 bases). The CDR3 loop spans 15 amino acids. V dropped 2 bases and J dropped 3 bases, with 9 bases sitting between them. Germline V gene lookup returns CDR1 SGHRS and CDR2 YFSETQ. The CDR3 nucleotides read TGCGCCAGCAGCTTAACCGGGAGTGGGGCCAACGTCCTGACTTTC. Residues: CASSLTGSGANVLTF.

V gene TRBV4-3 combines with J gene TRBJ2-1, with D unclear. Per germline, CDR1 LGHNA and CDR2 YSLEER. V was shortened by 4 bases and J by 6 bases, with 10 bases between the two germline ends. The CDR3 is made up of 13 amino acids. The CDR3 nucleotides read TGCGCCAGCAGCCCCTCAACACCCAATGAGCAGTTCTTC. It yields the protein CASSPSTPNEQFF.

The J gene is TRBJ2-7, the V gene TRBV6-5; the D is unclear. Germline V gene data show CDR1 as MNHEY and CDR2 as SVGAGI. The CDR3 extends over 14 amino acids. Trimming left V 7 bases short and J 2 bases short, with 15 bases between. CDR3 sequence (DNA): TGTGCCAGCAAAATCCGGACGGCTACCTACGAGCAGTACTTC. This translates into CASKIRTATYEQYF.

The chain links TRBV9 to TRBJ2-3, with TRBD1 as a possible D gene (6 bases). Germline CDR1 is SGDLS and CDR2 is YYNGEE. CDR3 length: 15 residues. The ends were cut back, 1 base at V and 2 bases at J, with 11 bases in the middle. DNA for the CDR3: TGTGCCAGCAGCGTACTGGGGGCCGTCACAGATACGCAGTATTTT. Its translation: CASSVLGAVTDTQYF.

The chain is built from TRBV28 and TRBJ2-5; D uncertain. The CDR3 is made up of 11 amino acids. V dropped 6 bases and J dropped 3 bases, with 5 bases sitting between them. CDR1 MDHEN and CDR2 SYDVKM come from the germline V gene. CDR3 in amino acids: CASRTEETQYF. Written as DNA, the CDR3 is TGTGCCAGCAGAACGGAAGAGACCCAGTACTTC. Looking up the rest from reference TRBV28 and TRBJ2-5 gives the full variable domain: DVKVTQSSRYLVKRTGEKVFLECVQDMDHENMFWYRQDPGLGLRLIYFSYDVKMKEKGDIPEGYSVSREKKERFSLILESASTNQTSMYLCASRTEETQYFGPGTRLLVL.

This sequence joins TRBV5-1 and TRBJ2-5, with 8 positions matching TRBD1. The CDR3 is 16 residues long. Germline lookup yields CDR1 SGHRS and CDR2 YFSETQ. Losses at the gene ends were 0 bases for V and 3 bases for J; bases not matched to a gene: 7. The CDR3 region is CASSLEGQVLKETQYF. DNA of the CDR3: TGCGCCAGCAGCTTGGAGGGACAGGTATTGAAAGAGACCCAGTACTTC. Variable domain in full (rest from reference TRBV5-1 and TRBJ2-5): KAGVTQTPRYLIKTRGQQVTLSCSPISGHRSVSWYQQTPGQGLQFLFEYFSETQRNKGNFPGRFSGRQFSNSRSEMNVSTLELGDSALYLCASSLEGQVLKETQYFGPGTRLLVL.

Note on this clone: This CDR3 is also generated by other DNA sequences in the sample. This chain links TRBV5-1 with TRBJ2-3; no firm D call. V was clipped by 3 bases and J by 2 bases, with 7 bases between them. The CDR3 runs to 13 residues. From germline, CDR1 is SGHRS and CDR2 YFSETQ. The DNA of the CDR3 is TGCGCCAGCAGCTCTATTCCCACAGATACGCAGTATTTT. Amino acids: CASSSIPTDTQYF. Combining the CDR3 with reference TRBV5-1 and TRBJ2-3 gives the whole variable domain KAGVTQTPRYLIKTRGQQVTLSCSPISGHRSVSWYQQTPGQGLQFLFEYFSETQRNKGNFPGRFSGRQFSNSRSEMNVSTLELGDSALYLCASSSIPTDTQYFGPGTRLTVL.